One and the same sample provided the 10 T cell receptor beta chains below, sequenced in a study of CD4 T cells in relation to SARS-CoV-2 and coronaviruses. These receptors' antigens are unknown. Sequencing used immunoSEQ multiplex PCR; TCRdb keeps in-frame clones, though not all of them. The sample yields some 45,000 clones, about 80% seen once. Specimen: naive CD4+ T cells from PBMCs, cultured in vitro. Subset indicated: naive CD4+ T cells isolated by negative enrichment. These receptors were obtained from an adult with COVID-19.

The chain recombines TRBV11-2 with TRBJ1-1, with D possibly TRBD1 on 6 matching bases. The CDR3 is 15 residues long. Germline lookup yields CDR1 SGHAT and CDR2 FQNNGV. Trimming took 3 bases from V and 4 from J, leaving 15 bases between them. CDR3 nucleotides: TGTGCCAGCAGCTTGACAGGTTCGAGCTTCACTGAAGCTTTCTTT. Amino acid sequence: CASSLTGSSFTEAFF.

This clone showed up just a few times. The CDR3 region has the DNA TGCGCCAGCAGCCCGGACAGGGGCGGCTACGAGCAGTACTTC. This codes for CASSPDRGGYEQYF. The chain couples TRBV5-1 to TRBJ2-7; 9 positions agree with TRBD1. This CDR3 spans 14 amino acids. Per the germline V gene, CDR1 is SGHRS and CDR2 is YFSETQ. The junction had 5 bases not matched to a gene; V was cut back by 4 bases and J by 3 bases.

J is TRBJ2-1 and V is TRBV30, with TRBD2 matching 13 bases. CDR3 size: 16 residues. The germline V gene encodes CDR1 GTSNPN and CDR2 SVGIG (reference sequence). V lost 1 base and J lost 6; bases outside the gene matches: 6. The CDR3 region has the DNA TGTGCCTGGAGTGAAGATACTAGCGGGAGGGCCAATGAGCAGTTCTTC. Translated: CAWSEDTSGRANEQFF.

This chain uses TRBV19 with TRBJ2-1; D remains unclear. The germline V gene encodes CDR1 LNHDA and CDR2 SQIVND (reference sequence). V was clipped by 2 bases and J by 4 bases, with 6 bases between them. CDR3 length: 13 residues. In nucleotides, the CDR3 is TGTGCCAGTAGTATAAAAGGATACAATGAGCAGTTCTTC. Protein product: CASSIKGYNEQFF.

The rearrangement uses TRBV4-2 and TRBJ2-2; D is ambiguous. The CDR3 sequence is 15 residues long. Trimming took 0 bases from V and 4 from J, leaving 9 bases between them. CDR1 and CDR2 (germline): LGHNA, YNFKEQ. CDR3 sequence (DNA): TGTGCCAGCAGCCAAGAGGGTGGAGTCACCGGGGAGCTGTTTTTT. This gives the protein CASSQEGGVTGELFF.

The genes are TRBV7-3 and TRBJ2-5; D is ambiguous. This CDR3 region has 15 residues. V dropped 5 bases and J dropped 5 bases, with 18 bases sitting between them. From germline, CDR1 is SGHTA and CDR2 FQGTGA. The DNA of the CDR3 is TGTGCCAGCAGCGTGACAAGTTCTCCACAGGAGACCCAGTACTTC. Protein: CASSVTSSPQETQYF.

The chain employs TRBV11-2 and TRBJ2-4; D is ambiguous. V gave up 0 bases and J gave up 0 bases, with 12 bases separating them. The CDR3 is made up of 17 amino acids. Per the germline V gene, CDR1 is SGHAT and CDR2 is FQNNGV. In DNA form, the CDR3 reads TGTGCCAGCAGCTTAGATTCTGAACTGCTAGCCAAAAACATTCAGTACTTC. This translates into CASSLDSELLAKNIQYF. Full variable domain (missing parts from reference TRBV11-2 and TRBJ2-4): EAGVAQSPRYKIIEKRQSVAFWCNPISGHATLYWYQQILGQGPKLLIQFQNNGVVDDSQLPKDRFSAERLKGVDSTLKIQPAKLEDSAVYLCASSLDSELLAKNIQYFGAGTRLSVL.

This clone was counted once. This chain links TRBV28 with TRBJ2-1; TRBD1 matches 9 bases. This CDR3 region has 16 residues. The germline V gene has CDR1 MDHEN and CDR2 SYDVKM. Trimming removed 5 bases from V and 4 bases from J; junction bases left unmatched: 9. CDR3: CASSPQTGGFYNEQFF. For the CDR3, the DNA is TGTGCCAGCAGTCCCCAAACAGGGGGCTTTTACAATGAGCAGTTCTTC. The full variable domain, in which reference TRBV28 and TRBJ2-1 provide the parts outside the CDR3, is DVKVTQSSRYLVKRTGEKVFLECVQDMDHENMFWYRQDPGLGLRLIYFSYDVKMKEKGDIPEGYSVSREKKERFSLILESASTNQTSMYLCASSPQTGGFYNEQFFGPGTRLTVL.

This chain uses TRBV6-5 with TRBJ1-2, with D possibly being TRBD1 (5 bases). Germline CDR1 MNHEY, CDR2 SVGAGI. Trimming left V 6 bases short and J 2 bases short, with 16 bases between. The CDR3 runs to 15 residues. CDR3 sequence (DNA): TGTGCCAGCAGACCCCGGGGGGGTGCGAACTATGGCTACACCTTC. This codes for CASRPRGGANYGYTF.

A word on this clone: In this CDR3 the conserved last residue, phenylalanine or tryptophan, is missing, so a read error is likely. Because the CDR3's place on the DNA is in doubt, the DNA is left out and the CDR3 is given as listed by TCRdb. The V call is TRBV19, the J call TRBJ1-6. The CDR3 comprises 10 residues, both ends counted. CDR1 is LNHDA and CDR2 is SQIVND in the germline V gene (reference sequence). The CDR3 here is CASSTVREGS.